The 8 T cell receptor beta chains below were found in one sample sequenced in a study of T cell repertoires in cytomegalovirus infection. What these receptors recognize is not known. MiXCR, applied by TCRdb to the reads, yields one record per CDR3 protein. Of just over 450,000 distinct CDR3 sequences in the sample, approximately 40% were seen once. Sequenced here: cultured PBMCs, sampled from culture after CMV antigen stimulation. The receptors here all came from a human donor in good health (CMV status not recorded). Some clones in this sample may be carry-over from other donors' samples.

V is TRBV12-3 or TRBV12-4 and J is TRBJ2-1; perhaps D is TRBD1 or TRBD2 (5 bases each). Trimming took 8 bases from V and 0 from J, leaving 8 bases between them. CDR3 length equals 13 residues. In nucleotides, the CDR3 is TGTGCCAGCTGGGGGAGCTCCTACAATGAGCAGTTCTTC. Its protein is CASWGSSYNEQFF.

This clonotype was seen once. CDR3 region: CASSAWDTQETQYF. The CDR3 DNA reads TGTGCCAGCAGCGCCTGGGACACCCAAGAGACCCAGTACTTC. This chain links TRBV9 with TRBJ2-5, with a possible D match to TRBD1 (6 bases). The CDR3 is 14 residues long. CDR1 and CDR2 (germline): SGDLS, YYNGEE. Trimming took 3 bases from V and 1 from J, leaving 10 bases between them.

This clonotype was found many times. The rearrangement joins TRBV7-2 to TRBJ2-7, with 8 bases lining up with TRBD1. The V segment lost 2 bases and the J segment 5 bases; nucleotides outside the gene matches: 5. The CDR3 is 14 residues long. Looked up from germline, CDR1 is SGHTA and CDR2 is FQGNSA. For the CDR3, the DNA is TGTGCCAGCAGCTTAAGGGACAGGAGGAACGAGCAGTACTTC. Protein product: CASSLRDRRNEQYF.

V gene TRBV28 combines with J gene TRBJ1-2; 8 bases line up with TRBD1. The germline CDR1 and CDR2 sequences are MDHEN and SYDVKM. The V and J ends lost 3 bases and 6 bases, in that order; junction bases with no gene match: 6. The CDR3 runs to 14 residues. The CDR3 is CASSLSQGANGYTF. CDR3 DNA sequence: TGTGCCAGCAGTTTGTCTCAGGGGGCTAATGGCTACACCTTC.

For the CDR3, the DNA is TGTGCCAGCCGGGGGTCTGGCTACGAGCAGTACTTC. It encodes CASRGSGYEQYF. The chain is built from TRBV6-1 and TRBJ2-7; D perhaps matches TRBD2 (6 bases). The CDR3 has 12 residues. The germline CDR1 and CDR2 sequences are MNHNS and SASEGT. The germline V and J ends were trimmed by 8 bases and 3 bases, with 11 bases remaining between them.

The chain couples TRBV10-3 to TRBJ1-2; D gene uncertain. Trimming shortened V by 2 bases and J by 4 bases, and 11 bases separated the two germline ends. CDR1 ENHRY and CDR2 SYGVKD come from the germline V gene. The CDR3 runs to 14 residues. This CDR3 reads CAISERREVYGYTF. CDR3 in DNA: TGTGCCATCAGTGAGAGGAGGGAGGTCTATGGCTACACCTTC.

The chain is built from TRBV6-1 and TRBJ1-2; no clear D gene. The CDR3 sequence is 13 residues long. Trimming left V 2 bases short and J 7 bases short, with 11 bases between. Germline CDR1 reads MNHNS; CDR2 reads SASEGT. The CDR3 sequence: CASSENRLSGYTF. CDR3 DNA: TGTGCCAGCAGTGAAAATAGACTGAGTGGCTACACCTTC.

A few counts support this clonotype. The chain couples TRBV7-2 to TRBJ1-1; D is ambiguous. This CDR3 has 12 amino acids. With 10 bases removed from V and 3 bases from J, the gap between germline ends came to 12 bases. In germline, CDR1 is SGHTA, CDR2 FQGNSA. The CDR3 region is CATGGLYTEAFF. CDR3 coding DNA: TGTGCCACCGGCGGTTTATACACTGAAGCTTTCTTT.